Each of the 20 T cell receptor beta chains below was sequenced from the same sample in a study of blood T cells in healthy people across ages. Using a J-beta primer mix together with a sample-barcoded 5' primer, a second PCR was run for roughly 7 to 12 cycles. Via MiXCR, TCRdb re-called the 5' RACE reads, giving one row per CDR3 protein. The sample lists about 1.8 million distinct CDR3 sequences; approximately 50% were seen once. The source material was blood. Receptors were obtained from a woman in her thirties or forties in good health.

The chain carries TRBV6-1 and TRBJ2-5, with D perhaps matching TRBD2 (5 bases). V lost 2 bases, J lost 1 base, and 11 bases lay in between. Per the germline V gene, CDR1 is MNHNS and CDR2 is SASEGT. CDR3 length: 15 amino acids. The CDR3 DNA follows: TGTGCCAGCAGTGAAAGTCCAGGACTCCAAGAGACCCAGTACTTC. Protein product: CASSESPGLQETQYF.

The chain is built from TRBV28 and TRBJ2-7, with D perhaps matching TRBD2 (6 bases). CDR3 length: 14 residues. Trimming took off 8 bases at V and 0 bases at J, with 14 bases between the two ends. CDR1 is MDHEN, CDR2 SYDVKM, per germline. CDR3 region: CASGGLIFSYEQYF. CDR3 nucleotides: TGTGCCAGCGGGGGGTTGATCTTCTCCTACGAGCAGTACTTC.

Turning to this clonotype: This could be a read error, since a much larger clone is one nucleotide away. CDR3 nucleotide sequence: TGTGCCAGCAGTGACACGGAAAACAATGAGCAGTTCTTC. Translating gives CASSDTENNEQFF. The genes are TRBV6-2 or TRBV6-3 and TRBJ2-1; D is uncertain. CDR3 length: 13 amino acids. Germline CDR1 and CDR2: MNHEY and SVGEGT. Trimming removed 5 bases from V and 5 bases from J, with 10 bases in between.

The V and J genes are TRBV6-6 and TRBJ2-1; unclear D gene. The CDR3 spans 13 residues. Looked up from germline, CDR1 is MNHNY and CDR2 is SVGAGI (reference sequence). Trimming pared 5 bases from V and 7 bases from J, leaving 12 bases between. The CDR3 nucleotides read TGTGCCAGCAGTCACGCAAGGTATAATGAGCAGTTCTTC. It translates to CASSHARYNEQFF.

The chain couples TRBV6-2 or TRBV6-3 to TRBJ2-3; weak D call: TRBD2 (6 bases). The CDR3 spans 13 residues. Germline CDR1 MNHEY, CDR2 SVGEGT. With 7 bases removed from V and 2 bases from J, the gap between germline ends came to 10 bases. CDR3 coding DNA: TGTGCCAGCAACGAGCGGGTCACAGATACGCAGTATTTT. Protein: CASNERVTDTQYF.

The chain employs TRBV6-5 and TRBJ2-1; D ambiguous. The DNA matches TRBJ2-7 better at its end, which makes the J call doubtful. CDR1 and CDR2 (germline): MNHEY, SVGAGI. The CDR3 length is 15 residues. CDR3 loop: CASSRTPISYNEQYF. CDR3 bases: TGTGCCAGCAGTCGAACTCCCATCTCCTACAATGAGCAGTACTTC.

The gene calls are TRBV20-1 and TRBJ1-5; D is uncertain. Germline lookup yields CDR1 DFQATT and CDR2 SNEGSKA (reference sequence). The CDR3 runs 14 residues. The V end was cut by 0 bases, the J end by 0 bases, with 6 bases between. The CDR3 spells CSAREGYSNQPQHF. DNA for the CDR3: TGCAGTGCTAGAGAAGGGTATAGCAATCAGCCCCAGCATTTT.

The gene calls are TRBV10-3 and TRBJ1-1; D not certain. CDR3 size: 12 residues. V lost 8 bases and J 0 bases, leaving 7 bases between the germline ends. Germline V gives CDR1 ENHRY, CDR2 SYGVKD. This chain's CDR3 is CAIRELNTEAFF. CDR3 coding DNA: TGTGCCATCCGGGAGTTGAACACTGAAGCTTTCTTT.

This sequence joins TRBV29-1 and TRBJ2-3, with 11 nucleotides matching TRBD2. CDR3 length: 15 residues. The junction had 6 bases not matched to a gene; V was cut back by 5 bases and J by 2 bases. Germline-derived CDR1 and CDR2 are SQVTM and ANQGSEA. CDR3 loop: CSVSQLAGVTDTQYF. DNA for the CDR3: TGCAGCGTTTCCCAACTAGCGGGAGTCACAGATACGCAGTATTTT.

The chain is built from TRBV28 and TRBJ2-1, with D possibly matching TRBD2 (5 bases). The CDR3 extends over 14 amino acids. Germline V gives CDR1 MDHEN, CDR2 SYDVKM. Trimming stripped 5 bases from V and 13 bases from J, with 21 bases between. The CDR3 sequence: CASSPSEGYETQFF. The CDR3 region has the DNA TGTGCCAGCAGTCCCTCAGAGGGTTACGAGACCCAGTTCTTC.

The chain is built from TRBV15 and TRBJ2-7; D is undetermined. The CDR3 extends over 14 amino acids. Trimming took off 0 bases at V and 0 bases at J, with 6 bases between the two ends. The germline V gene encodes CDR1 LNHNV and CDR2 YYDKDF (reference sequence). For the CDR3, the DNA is TGTGCCACCAGCAGAGATGATCGCTCCTACGAGCAGTACTTC. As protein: CATSRDDRSYEQYF.

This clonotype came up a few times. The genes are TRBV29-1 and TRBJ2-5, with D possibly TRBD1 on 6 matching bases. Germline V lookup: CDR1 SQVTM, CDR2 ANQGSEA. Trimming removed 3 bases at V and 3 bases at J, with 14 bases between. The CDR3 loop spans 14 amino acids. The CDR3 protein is CSVEGAPTKETQYF. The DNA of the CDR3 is TGCAGCGTTGAGGGGGCCCCTACTAAAGAGACCCAGTACTTC.

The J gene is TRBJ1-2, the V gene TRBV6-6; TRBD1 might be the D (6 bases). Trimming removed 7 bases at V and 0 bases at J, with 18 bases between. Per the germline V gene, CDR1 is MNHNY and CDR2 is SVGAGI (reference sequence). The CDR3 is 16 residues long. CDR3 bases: TGTGCCAGCACCACGAGGCGACGGGGGCCTAACTATGGCTACACCTTC. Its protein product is CASTTRRRGPNYGYTF.

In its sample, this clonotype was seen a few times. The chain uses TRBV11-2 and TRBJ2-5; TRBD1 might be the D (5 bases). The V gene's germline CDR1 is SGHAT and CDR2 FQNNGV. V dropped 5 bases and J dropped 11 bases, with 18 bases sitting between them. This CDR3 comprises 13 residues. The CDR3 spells CASSLLRQGEQYF. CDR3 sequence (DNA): TGTGCCAGCAGCCTCTTAAGGCAGGGTGAGCAGTACTTC.

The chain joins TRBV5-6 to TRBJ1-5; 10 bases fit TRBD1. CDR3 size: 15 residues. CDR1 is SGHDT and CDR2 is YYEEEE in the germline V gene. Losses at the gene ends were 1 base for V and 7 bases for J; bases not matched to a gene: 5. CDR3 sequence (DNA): TGTGCCAGCAGCTTGAGGGACAGGGGAGGACAGCCCCAGCATTTT. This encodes CASSLRDRGGQPQHF.

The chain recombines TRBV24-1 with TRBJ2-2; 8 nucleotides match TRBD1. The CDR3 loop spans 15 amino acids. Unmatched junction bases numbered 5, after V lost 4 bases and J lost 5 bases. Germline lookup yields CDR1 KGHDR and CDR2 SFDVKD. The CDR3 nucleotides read TGTGCCACCAGTGAGGGGACAGGAGAAACCGGGGAGCTGTTTTTT. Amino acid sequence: CATSEGTGETGELFF.

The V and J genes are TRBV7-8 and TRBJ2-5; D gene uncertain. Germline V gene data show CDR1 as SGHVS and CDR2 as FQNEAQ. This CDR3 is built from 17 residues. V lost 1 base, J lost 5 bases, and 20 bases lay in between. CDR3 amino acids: CASSLVLGVQPGETQYF. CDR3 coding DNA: TGTGCCAGCAGCTTAGTTCTCGGAGTGCAGCCCGGGGAGACCCAGTACTTC.

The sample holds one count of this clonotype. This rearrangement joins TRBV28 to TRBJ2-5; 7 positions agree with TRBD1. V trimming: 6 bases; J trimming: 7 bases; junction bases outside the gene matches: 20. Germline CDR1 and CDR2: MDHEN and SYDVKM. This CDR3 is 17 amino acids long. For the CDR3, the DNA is TGTGCCAGCAGAAGAAGAGCAACCGGGACAGACCCTAGGACCCAGTACTTC. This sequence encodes CASRRRATGTDPRTQYF.

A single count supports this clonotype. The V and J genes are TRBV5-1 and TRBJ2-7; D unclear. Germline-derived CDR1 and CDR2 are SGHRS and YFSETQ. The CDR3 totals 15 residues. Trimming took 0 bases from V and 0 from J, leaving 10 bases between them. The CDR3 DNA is TGCGCCAGCAGCTTGGCTGCGATCGGCTCCTACGAGCAGTACTTC. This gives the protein CASSLAAIGSYEQYF.

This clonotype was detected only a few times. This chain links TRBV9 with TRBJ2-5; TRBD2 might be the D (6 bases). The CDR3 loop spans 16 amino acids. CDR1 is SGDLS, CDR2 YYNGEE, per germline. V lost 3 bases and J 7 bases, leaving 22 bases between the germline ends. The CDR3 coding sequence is TGTGCCAGCAGCGCCTTCGGGGAGGAGGTCGTGGCGACCCAGTACTTC. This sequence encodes CASSAFGEEVVATQYF.